Shown below are 26 T cell receptor beta chains from a single sample sequenced in a study of Graves' ophthalmopathy and Graves' hyperthyroidism. As the template, RNA transcripts were used to amplify TCR beta CDR3 regions. The first-round RT-PCR employed HTBI primers together with the Qiagen OneStep RT-PCR kit. A multiplex PCR was then performed as the second round. MiXCR was run by TCRdb on the multiplex PCR reads, yielding one entry per CDR3 protein. There are 300,000 to 400,000 distinct CDR3 sequences in the sample; around a sixth occur only once, and 9% to 15% lies in the top ten. Sequenced input: peripheral blood. All receptors come from an adult man with Graves' ophthalmopathy.

This clonotype was seen ten or more times. The rearrangement links TRBV20-1 to TRBJ1-2; 7 bases are a match to TRBD1. Germline loops: CDR1 DFQATT, CDR2 SNEGSKA (reference sequence). The CDR3 consists of 14 residues. With 3 bases clipped from V and 1 base from J, the junction kept 5 bases outside the gene matches. CDR3 in amino acids: CSARDRPLNYGYTF. In DNA, the CDR3 is TGCAGTGCTAGGGACAGGCCTCTTAACTATGGCTACACCTTC.

This clonotype appeared many times. The chain joins TRBV5-1 to TRBJ2-2; 11 bases fit TRBD2. This CDR3 region has 17 residues. V dropped 2 bases and J dropped 5; count of bases not matched to a gene: 8. Germline CDR1 and CDR2: SGHRS and YFSETQ. The CDR3 DNA follows: TGCGCCAGCAGCTTTCCACTAGCGGGAGATCGAACCGGGGAGCTGTTTTTT. Protein product: CASSFPLAGDRTGELFF.

This clonotype was seen ten or more times. V and J are TRBV7-3 and TRBJ1-1; tentatively, D is TRBD1 (6 bases). The CDR3 runs 14 residues. Germline V gene data show CDR1 as SGHTA and CDR2 as FQGTGA. With 5 bases removed from V and 8 bases from J, the gap between germline ends came to 18 bases. CDR3 sequence reads: CASSPTGSYGEAFF. In DNA, the CDR3 is TGTGCCAGCAGCCCAACAGGGAGTTACGGCGAAGCTTTCTTT.

The rearrangement joins TRBV12-3 or TRBV12-4 to TRBJ2-2; D is ambiguous. V was clipped by 2 bases and J by 6 bases, with 13 bases between them. The CDR3 length is 15 residues. CDR3 region: CASSLRQRRAGELFF. In DNA, the CDR3 is TGTGCCAGCAGTTTAAGGCAAAGGCGAGCCGGGGAGCTGTTTTTT.

This clonotype was detected ten times or more. The rearrangement uses TRBV18 and TRBJ1-5, with D uncertain. V lost 3 bases, J lost 0 bases, and 6 bases lay in between. This CDR3 is built from 14 residues. Germline assignment: CDR1 KGHSH and CDR2 LQKENI. The chain's CDR3 is CASSPSDSNQPQHF. CDR3 bases: TGTGCCAGCTCACCCAGTGATAGCAATCAGCCCCAGCATTTT.

This clonotype was picked up many times. Here the CDR3 DNA reads TGTGCCTGGAGTGACAGGGGGGCAACTAACTATGGCTACACCTTC. It translates to CAWSDRGATNYGYTF. The V and J genes are TRBV30 and TRBJ1-2; TRBD1 matches 8 bases. This CDR3 is 15 amino acids long. V dropped 1 base and J dropped 0; count of bases not matched to a gene: 4. Looked up from germline, CDR1 is GTSNPN and CDR2 is SVGIG (reference sequence).

This clonotype appeared many times. This chain uses TRBV5-5 with TRBJ1-6; D perhaps matches TRBD1 (6 bases). The CDR3 is made up of 15 amino acids. Looked up from germline, CDR1 is SGHKS and CDR2 is YYEKEE (reference sequence). V dropped 0 bases and J dropped 8 bases, with 12 bases sitting between them. The CDR3 loop reads CASSLVQGRYSPLHF. The CDR3 DNA follows: TGTGCCAGCAGCTTGGTGCAGGGGAGGTATTCACCCCTCCACTTT.

This clonotype was recorded at least ten times. The chain links TRBV20-1 to TRBJ2-4; 7 bases match TRBD1. J gave up 2 bases and V 3 bases, and 10 bases lay outside the gene matches. This CDR3 has 16 residues. The germline V gene encodes CDR1 DFQATT and CDR2 SNEGSKA (reference sequence). As DNA, the CDR3 is TGCAGTGCTAGCCCCAACGACAGGGCCCCCAAAAACATTCAGTACTTC. It yields the protein CSASPNDRAPKNIQYF.

This clonotype was detected many times. This sequence joins TRBV4-2 and TRBJ1-2; D perhaps matches TRBD1 (5 bases). V was cut by 1 base and J by 5 bases, with 17 bases left in between. The CDR3 extends over 16 amino acids. Germline lookup yields CDR1 LGHNA and CDR2 YNFKEQ. The DNA of the CDR3 is TGTGCCAGCAGCCAAGGGGACGGAGTGGATCCTTATGGCTACACCTTC. It is translated as CASSQGDGVDPYGYTF.

This clonotype has a count of ten or more. V usage is TRBV29-1 and J usage is TRBJ1-5; D is undetermined. V gave up 5 bases and J gave up 2 bases, with 13 bases separating them. The CDR3 has 14 amino acids. CDR1 is SQVTM and CDR2 is ANQGSEA in the germline V gene. Written as DNA, the CDR3 is TGCAGCGTTAAAGGTCTGAGTGGCAATCAGCCCCAGCATTTT. This codes for CSVKGLSGNQPQHF.

This clonotype has a count of ten or more. This sequence joins TRBV19 and TRBJ2-1; 14 bases are a match to TRBD2. The germline V gene has CDR1 LNHDA and CDR2 SQIVND (reference sequence). The CDR3 sequence is 19 residues long. With 0 bases clipped from V and 7 bases from J, the junction kept 11 bases outside the gene matches. CDR3 nucleotides: TGTGCCAGTAGTATAGATGTGCGGGAGACTAGCGGGAGGGAAAATGAGCAGTTCTTC. Translated, it gives CASSIDVRETSGRENEQFF.

This clonotype was seen many times. The chain employs TRBV6-2 or TRBV6-3 and TRBJ2-7; 9 nucleotides agree with TRBD1. CDR3 length: 13 amino acids. With V trimmed by 6 bases and J by 4 bases, 4 bases remained unmatched. Germline loops: CDR1 MNHEY, CDR2 SVGEGT. In DNA, the CDR3 is TGTGCCAGCAGCGGGACAGGGTGGTACGAGCAGTACTTC. Residues: CASSGTGWYEQYF.

This clonotype was seen ten or more times. The rearrangement joins TRBV20-1 to TRBJ2-7; 11 bases fit TRBD2. After removal of 6 bases from V and 7 bases from J, the junction contained 8 bases not matched to a gene. The CDR3 consists of 13 residues. Germline assignment: CDR1 DFQATT and CDR2 SNEGSKA (reference sequence). The CDR3, as DNA: TGCAGTGCCCGACCCCCTAGCGGGGGGGAGCAGTACTTC. This gives the protein CSARPPSGGEQYF.

This clonotype was picked up many times. This rearrangement joins TRBV7-2 to TRBJ2-7; no clear D gene. The germline V gene has CDR1 SGHTA and CDR2 FQGNSA. Trimming removed 3 bases from V and 1 base from J, with 4 bases in between. The CDR3 runs to 12 residues. The CDR3 protein is CASSLTSYEQYF. In DNA, the CDR3 is TGTGCCAGCAGCTTGACATCCTACGAGCAGTACTTC. The full variable domain, with the rest looked up from reference TRBV7-2 and TRBJ2-7, is GAGVSQSPSNKVTEKGKDVELRCDPISGHTALYWYRQSLGQGLEFLIYFQGNSAPDKSGLPSDRFSAERTGGSVSTLTIQRTQQEDSAVYLCASSLTSYEQYFGPGTRLTVT.

This clonotype appeared many times. The genes are TRBV29-1 and TRBJ1-1; TRBD1 is a possible D gene (5 bases). The CDR3 runs 13 residues. Germline V gene data show CDR1 as SQVTM and CDR2 as ANQGSEA. Trimming removed 6 bases from V and 1 base from J, with 12 bases in between. Here the CDR3 reads CSVDGHPNTEAFF. In DNA, the CDR3 is TGCAGCGTCGACGGACACCCGAACACTGAAGCTTTCTTT.

This clonotype was recorded many times. This CDR3 is CASSSEGGGPFSGNTIYF. CDR3 nucleotide sequence: TGCGCCAGCAGCTCGGAGGGCGGGGGCCCCTTCTCTGGAAACACCATATATTTT. The chain combines TRBV5-1 with TRBJ1-3; a weak D match, TRBD1 (6 bases). Germline V gene data show CDR1 as SGHRS and CDR2 as YFSETQ. V lost 3 bases, J lost 0 bases, and 19 bases lay in between. The CDR3 is 18 amino acids. Based on the CDR3 plus reference TRBV5-1 and TRBJ1-3, the full variable domain is KAGVTQTPRYLIKTRGQQVTLSCSPISGHRSVSWYQQTPGQGLQFLFEYFSETQRNKGNFPGRFSGRQFSNSRSEMNVSTLELGDSALYLCASSSEGGGPFSGNTIYFGEGSWLTVV.

This clonotype was recorded at least ten times. The chain recombines TRBV6-5 with TRBJ2-7; D possibly corresponds to TRBD1 (6 bases). The V end was cut by 7 bases, the J end by 6 bases, with 19 bases between. Germline V gene sequence: CDR1 MNHEY, CDR2 SVGAGI. CDR3 length: 14 residues. Here the CDR3 DNA reads TGTGCCAGCAAACCCGAGGGCAGGGGTCGCGAGCAGTACTTC. Translating gives CASKPEGRGREQYF.

This clonotype was detected once. V gene TRBV6-1 combines with J gene TRBJ2-7; D is perhaps TRBD1 (5 bases). Germline V gene lookup returns CDR1 MNHNS and CDR2 SASEGT. The germline V and J ends were trimmed by 0 bases and 3 bases, with 15 bases remaining between them. This CDR3 comprises 16 residues. As DNA, the CDR3 is TGTGCCAGCAGTGAAGCGCTCCGGCAGGGTTTCTACGAGCAGTACTTC. Its protein product is CASSEALRQGFYEQYF.

This clonotype was seen ten or more times. The rearrangement joins TRBV4-2 to TRBJ1-1; possible D gene TRBD1, 5 bases. Germline loops: CDR1 LGHNA, CDR2 YNFKEQ. This CDR3 has 14 amino acids. V lost 0 bases to trimming and J lost 6 bases, with 11 bases between them. This chain's CDR3 is CASSQDRGDAEAFF. The CDR3 coding sequence is TGTGCCAGCAGCCAAGATCGAGGGGACGCTGAAGCTTTCTTT.

The table lists this clonotype with many counts. The J gene is TRBJ1-5, the V gene TRBV12-3 or TRBV12-4; D is unresolved. This CDR3 spans 19 amino acids. V was trimmed by 3 bases and J by 1 base, leaving 22 bases between them. The chain's CDR3 is CASSFFRTASPASNQPQHF. Here the CDR3 DNA reads TGTGCCAGCAGTTTCTTTAGGACGGCATCTCCCGCGAGCAATCAGCCCCAGCATTTT.

About this clonotype itself: The CDR3 carries no conserved terminal phenylalanine or tryptophan, so it likely arises from a read error. This chain joins TRBV4-2 and TRBJ2-7, with 13 bases aligning to TRBD2. V was clipped by 4 bases and J by 2 bases; unmatched bases: 5. The CDR3 sequence is 16 residues long. The germline V gene encodes CDR1 LGHNA and CDR2 YNFKEQ. CDR3 DNA: TGTGCCAGCAGCCCTAGAGGGACTAGCGGGGCCTACGAGCAGTACTCC. As protein: CASSPRGTSGAYEQYS.

This clonotype has at least ten counts. DNA of the CDR3: TGTGCCACCAGTGATCCAGGGATAGCTCAGCCCCAGCATTTT. Protein: CATSDPGIAQPQHF. The chain is built from TRBV24-1 and TRBJ1-5; D might be TRBD1 (5 bases). The V gene's germline CDR1 is KGHDR and CDR2 SFDVKD. Trimming removed 3 bases at V and 6 bases at J, with 11 bases between. The CDR3 is 14 residues long.

The gene calls are TRBV11-2 and TRBJ2-5; no clear D. This CDR3 has 14 amino acids. The V gene's germline CDR1 is SGHAT and CDR2 FQNNGV. Trimming removed 3 bases from V and 1 base from J, with 9 bases in between. The CDR3 DNA sequence: TGTGCCAGCAGCTTCCCGTCCAGCCAAGAGACCCAGTACTTC. Translating gives CASSFPSSQETQYF.

This clonotype was seen ten or more times. V is TRBV20-1 and J is TRBJ1-2; D might be TRBD1 (6 bases). V lost 3 bases to trimming and J lost 4 bases, with 18 bases between them. Germline CDR1 DFQATT, CDR2 SNEGSKA (reference sequence). The CDR3 consists of 15 residues. The CDR3 sequence is CSARDSTGSVYGYTF. DNA for the CDR3: TGCAGTGCTAGGGATTCTACAGGGAGTGTCTATGGCTACACCTTC.

This clonotype was recorded many times. The chain couples TRBV19 to TRBJ2-7; D is unclear. The CDR3 runs 10 residues. CDR1 and CDR2 from the germline V gene are LNHDA and SQIVND (reference sequence). Trimming stripped 6 bases from V and 9 bases from J, with 9 bases between. CDR3 sequence reads: CASSHSGQYF. The CDR3 coding sequence is TGTGCCAGTAGCCACTCCGGGCAGTACTTC.

This clonotype was seen repeatedly, ten times or more. The rearrangement joins TRBV12-3 or TRBV12-4 to TRBJ2-6; TRBD1 might be the D (5 bases). The germline V and J ends were trimmed by 7 bases and 2 bases, with 15 bases remaining between them. This CDR3 spans 16 amino acids. CDR3 amino acids: CASTPYLGAGANVLTF. In nucleotides, the CDR3 is TGTGCCAGCACCCCGTATCTAGGGGCTGGGGCCAACGTCCTGACTTTC.